This TCR beta chain comes out of a study of CD8 T cell repertoires and HIV-1 epitope variants. At the level of the study: Twenty-five autologous and known Gag and Nef epitope variant peptides each stimulated T cells separately. Controls were a CMV, EBV and flu pool, Ebola AY9, and no peptide. Equal numbers of autologous T cell-negative cells presented antigen to enriched T cells. IL-2, IL-7 and IL-15 were added on days 3 and 7 of roughly 11-day cultures.

Assay used: immunoSEQ multiplex PCR; TCRdb lists only in-frame clones, some missing. This sample yields approximately 2,600 clones, of which around 68% are seen a single time; approximately 40% belongs to the top ten. This clone was seen a handful of times. Its specificity is unknown. Germline V gives CDR1 SGHRS, CDR2 YFSETQ. Trimming removed 1 base from V and 3 bases from J, with 11 bases in between. CDR3 size: 14 residues. The chain joins TRBV5-1 to TRBJ2-7, with D perhaps matching TRBD2 (6 bases). The sample consisted of cultured CD8+ T cells derived from PBMCs. This TCR was sampled from a male donor with HIV. The CDR3 DNA is TGCGCCAGCAGCTTGTATGCCGGGGGCTACGAGCAGTACTTC. It codes for CASSLYAGGYEQYF.